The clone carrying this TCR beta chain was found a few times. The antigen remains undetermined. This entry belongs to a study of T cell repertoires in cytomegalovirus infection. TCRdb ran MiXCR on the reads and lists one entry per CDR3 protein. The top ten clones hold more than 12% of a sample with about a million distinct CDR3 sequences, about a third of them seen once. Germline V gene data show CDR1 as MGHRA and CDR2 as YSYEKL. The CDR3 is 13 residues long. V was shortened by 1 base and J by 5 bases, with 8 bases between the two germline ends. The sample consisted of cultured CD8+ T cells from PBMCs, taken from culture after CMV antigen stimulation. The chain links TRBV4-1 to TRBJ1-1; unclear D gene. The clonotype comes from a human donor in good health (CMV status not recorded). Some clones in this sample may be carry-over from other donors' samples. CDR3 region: CASSQVKFTEAFF. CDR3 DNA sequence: TGCGCCAGCAGCCAAGTTAAGTTTACTGAAGCTTTCTTT.